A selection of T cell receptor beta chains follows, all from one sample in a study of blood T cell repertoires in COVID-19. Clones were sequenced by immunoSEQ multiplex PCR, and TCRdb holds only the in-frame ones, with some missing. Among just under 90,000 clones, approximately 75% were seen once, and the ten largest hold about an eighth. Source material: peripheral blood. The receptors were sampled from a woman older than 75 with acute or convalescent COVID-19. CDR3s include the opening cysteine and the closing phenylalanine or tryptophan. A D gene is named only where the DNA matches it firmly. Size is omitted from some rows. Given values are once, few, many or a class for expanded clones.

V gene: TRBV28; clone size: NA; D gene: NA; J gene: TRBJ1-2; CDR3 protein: CASTPDSSYSSLYGYTF; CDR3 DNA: TGTGCCAGCACCCCGGACAGTTCCTACTCTTCCCTCTATGGCTACACCTTC
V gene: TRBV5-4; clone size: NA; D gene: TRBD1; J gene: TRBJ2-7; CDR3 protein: CASSSFGTGGAGDEQYF; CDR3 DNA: TGTGCCAGCAGCTCTTTCGGGACAGGGGGCGCGGGGGACGAGCAGTACTTC
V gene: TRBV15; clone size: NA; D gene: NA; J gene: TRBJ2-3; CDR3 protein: CATSSGATSTDTQYF; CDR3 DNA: TGTGCCACCAGCAGTGGTGCAACTAGCACAGATACGCAGTATTTT
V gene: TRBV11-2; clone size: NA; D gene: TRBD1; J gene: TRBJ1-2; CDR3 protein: CASSLHRGDYGYTF; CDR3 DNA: TGTGCCAGCAGCTTACACAGGGGGGACTATGGCTACACCTTC
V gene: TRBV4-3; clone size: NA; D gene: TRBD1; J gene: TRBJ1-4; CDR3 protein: CASSQERGTGYEKLFF; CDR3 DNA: TGCGCCAGCAGCCAAGAGAGGGGGACAGGGTATGAAAAACTGTTTTTT
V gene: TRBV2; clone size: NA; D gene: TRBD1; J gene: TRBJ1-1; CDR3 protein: CASSQGATGARAFF; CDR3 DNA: TGTGCCAGCAGTCAAGGGGCCACAGGGGCTAGGGCTTTCTTT
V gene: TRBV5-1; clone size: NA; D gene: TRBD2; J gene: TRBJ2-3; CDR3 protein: CASSTAGLAGADTQYF; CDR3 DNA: TGCGCCAGCAGCACTGCCGGACTAGCGGGGGCGGATACGCAGTATTTT
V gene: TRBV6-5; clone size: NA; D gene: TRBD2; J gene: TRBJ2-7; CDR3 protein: CASSSPGLAGTYEQYF; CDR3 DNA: TGTGCCAGCAGTTCCCCGGGACTAGCGGGAACCTACGAGCAGTACTTC
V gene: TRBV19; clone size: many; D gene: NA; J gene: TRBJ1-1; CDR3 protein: CASTIGQLNTEAFF; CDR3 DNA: TGTGCCAGTACTATAGGACAGCTGAACACTGAAGCTTTCTTT
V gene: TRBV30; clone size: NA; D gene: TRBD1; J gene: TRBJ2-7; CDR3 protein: CAWSAGTGNDEQYF; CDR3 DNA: TGTGCCTGGAGTGCGGGGACAGGGAATGACGAGCAGTACTTC
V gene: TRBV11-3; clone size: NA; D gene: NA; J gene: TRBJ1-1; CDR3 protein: CASSLQGTTEAFF; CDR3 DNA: TGTGCCAGCAGCTTACAGGGGACGACTGAAGCTTTCTTT
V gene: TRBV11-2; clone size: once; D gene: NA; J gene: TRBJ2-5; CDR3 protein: CASSLTGETQYF; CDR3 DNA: TGTGCCAGCAGCCTCACGGGAGAGACCCAGTACTTC
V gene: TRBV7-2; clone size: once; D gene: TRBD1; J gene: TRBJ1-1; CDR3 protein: CASSFTGGGAFF; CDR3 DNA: TGTGCCAGCAGCTTCACAGGGGGGGGAGCTTTCTTT
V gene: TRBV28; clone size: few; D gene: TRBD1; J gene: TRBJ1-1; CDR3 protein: CASSSTGGMNTEAFF; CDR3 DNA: TGTGCCAGCAGTTCGACAGGGGGCATGAACACTGAAGCTTTCTTT
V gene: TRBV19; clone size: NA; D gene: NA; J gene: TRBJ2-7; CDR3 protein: CASGPGPRDEQYF; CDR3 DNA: TGTGCCAGTGGGCCCGGGCCCAGGGACGAGCAGTACTTC
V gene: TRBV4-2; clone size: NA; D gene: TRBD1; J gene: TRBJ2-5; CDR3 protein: CASSQGGQGLGEETQYF; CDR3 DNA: TGTGCCAGCAGCCAAGGGGGACAGGGGCTTGGGGAAGAGACCCAGTACTTC
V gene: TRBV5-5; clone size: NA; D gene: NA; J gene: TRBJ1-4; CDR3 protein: CASSSTTRGEKLFF; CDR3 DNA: TGTGCCAGCAGCTCGACAACGAGGGGGGAAAAACTGTTTTTT
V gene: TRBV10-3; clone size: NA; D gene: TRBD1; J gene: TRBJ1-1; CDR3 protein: CAISGGRGRYGSTEAFF; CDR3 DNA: TGTGCCATCAGTGGTGGCAGGGGGCGATACGGGAGCACTGAAGCTTTCTTT
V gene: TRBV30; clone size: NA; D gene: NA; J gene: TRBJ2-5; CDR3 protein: CAWSPGVETQYF; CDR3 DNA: TGTGCCTGGAGTCCCGGGGTGGAGACCCAGTACTTC
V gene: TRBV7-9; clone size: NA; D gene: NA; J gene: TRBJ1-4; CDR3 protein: CASSAEGEKLFF; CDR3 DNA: TGTGCCAGCAGCGCCGAGGGTGAAAAACTGTTTTTT
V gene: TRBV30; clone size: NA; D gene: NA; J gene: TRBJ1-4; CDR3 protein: CAWSLLQGSKLFF; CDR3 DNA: TGTGCCTGGAGTTTACTCCAGGGGTCAAAACTGTTTTTT
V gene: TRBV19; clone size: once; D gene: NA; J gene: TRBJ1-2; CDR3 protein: CATETGQGAGYGYTF; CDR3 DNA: TGTGCCACCGAAACCGGACAAGGGGCAGGTTATGGCTACACCTTC
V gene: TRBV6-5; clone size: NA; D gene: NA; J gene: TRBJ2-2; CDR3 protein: CASRGSLNTGELFF; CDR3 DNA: TGTGCCAGCAGGGGCAGTTTGAACACCGGGGAGCTGTTTTTT
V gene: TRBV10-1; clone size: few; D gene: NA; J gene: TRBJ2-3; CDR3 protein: CASSESTRGRTDTQYF; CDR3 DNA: TGCGCCAGCAGTGAGTCGACTAGGGGGCGAACAGATACGCAGTATTTT
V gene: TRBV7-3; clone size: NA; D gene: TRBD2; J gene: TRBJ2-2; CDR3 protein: CASSLAGGLSTGELFF; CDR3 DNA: TGTGCCAGCAGCTTAGCGGGGGGGCTGAGTACCGGGGAGCTGTTTTTT
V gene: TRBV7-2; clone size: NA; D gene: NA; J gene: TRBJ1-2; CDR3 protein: CASSLGANYGYTF; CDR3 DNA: TGTGCCAGCAGCTTAGGGGCGAACTATGGCTACACCTTC
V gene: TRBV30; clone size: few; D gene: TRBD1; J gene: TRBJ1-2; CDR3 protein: CAWRLNRGLPFPTGYTF; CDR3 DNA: TGTGCCTGGAGACTTAACAGGGGCCTACCCTTCCCCACTGGCTACACCTTC
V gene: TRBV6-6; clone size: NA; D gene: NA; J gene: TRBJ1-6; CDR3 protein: CASSRGPPNSPLHF; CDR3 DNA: TGTGCCAGCAGTAGGGGTCCACCGAATTCACCCCTCCACTTT
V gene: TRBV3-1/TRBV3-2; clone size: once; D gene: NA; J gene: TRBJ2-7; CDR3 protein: CASSLPDTSAEQYF; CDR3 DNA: TGTGCCAGCAGCCTCCCAGACACCTCGGCCGAGCAGTACTTC
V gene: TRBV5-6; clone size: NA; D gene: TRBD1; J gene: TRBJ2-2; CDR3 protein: CASSHIDRGRTGELFF; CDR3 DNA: TGTGCCAGCAGCCACATCGACAGGGGGCGCACCGGGGAGCTGTTTTTT
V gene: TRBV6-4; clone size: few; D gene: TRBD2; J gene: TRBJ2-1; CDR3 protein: CASSGRGGEDNEQFF; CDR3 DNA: TGTGCCAGCAGTGGACGGGGGGGGGAAGACAATGAGCAGTTCTTC
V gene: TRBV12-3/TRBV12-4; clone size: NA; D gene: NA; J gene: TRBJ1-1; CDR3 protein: CASSRQLNTEAFF; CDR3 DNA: TGTGCCAGCAGCCGACAGTTGAACACTGAAGCTTTCTTT
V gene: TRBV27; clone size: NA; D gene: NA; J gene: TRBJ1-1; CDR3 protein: CASYSPNTEAFF; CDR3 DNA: TGTGCCAGCTACTCGCCGAACACTGAAGCTTTCTTT
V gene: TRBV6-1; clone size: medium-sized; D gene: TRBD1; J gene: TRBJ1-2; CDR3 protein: CASSEAGGQRKGYTF; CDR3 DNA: TGTGCCAGCAGTGAAGCTGGGGGACAGAGGAAAGGCTACACCTTC
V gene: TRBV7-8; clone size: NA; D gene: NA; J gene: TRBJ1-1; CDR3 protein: CASSPRTATNTEAFF; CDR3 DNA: TGTGCCAGCAGCCCACGGACAGCTACGAACACTGAAGCTTTCTTT
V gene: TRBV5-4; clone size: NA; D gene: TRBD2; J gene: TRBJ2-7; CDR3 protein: CASSLPSGGGQYF; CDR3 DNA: TGTGCCAGCAGCTTGCCTAGCGGGGGAGGGCAGTACTTC